Detailed here is one T cell receptor (beta chain). Its antigen is not identified. This entry is derived from a study of cytomegalovirus exposure and HLA in healthy donors. Study-wide context: HLA-typed donors contributed 65 million to 85 million unique TCRs, which were held in an early data release.

The primer mix had 60 Vbeta and 13 Jbeta primers. TCRdb's table, derived via immunoSEQ multiplex PCR, lists solely in-frame clones and lacks some. The table has around 150,000 clones, about 80% seen once. Study observations and caveats: Rare sequences made up most TCRs, while some public TCRs were found in many donors. Cytomegalovirus-associated TCR beta chains were listed, numbering 150 to 200.

The CDR3 contains 13 residues. Germline CDR1 and CDR2: SGHTA and FQGNSA. Between the trimmed V and J ends, which lost 4 bases and 2 bases, there was a span of 8 bases. The sequence was collected from a man aged 18 to 35 in good health and CMV-seronegative. Input material: PBMCs. V usage is TRBV7-2 and J usage is TRBJ2-5; the D gene is possibly TRBD1 (5 bases). The CDR3 DNA reads as TGTGCCAGCAGCTCCGACAGACAAGAGACCCAGTACTTC. It encodes CASSSDRQETQYF.